This TCR beta chain was sequenced in a study of OX40 agonist ivuxolimab in advanced cancers. The table came from immunoSEQ multiplex PCR; TCRdb's copy has only in-frame clones and leaves some out. The table has some 60,000 clones, 84% seen once. The CDR3 runs 17 residues. CDR1 is LGHNA and CDR2 is YSLEER in the germline V gene. Unmatched junction bases numbered 9, after V lost 1 base and J lost 3 bases. With baseline, cycle 4 day 1, and cycle 7 day 1 as timepoints, blood was sampled. The V and J genes are TRBV4-3 and TRBJ2-7; 10 nucleotides agree with TRBD1. This TCR was recovered from an adult with an advanced solid tumor such as melanoma, head and neck, liver or kidney cancer. The sample was CD4+ or CD8+ T cells sorted from blood, taken in a trial of the OX40 agonist ivuxolimab. The CDR3 coding sequence is TGCGCCAGCAGCCAAGTAATTCCGGGACAGGGGTTCTACGAGCAGTACTTC. Residues: CASSQVIPGQGFYEQYF.